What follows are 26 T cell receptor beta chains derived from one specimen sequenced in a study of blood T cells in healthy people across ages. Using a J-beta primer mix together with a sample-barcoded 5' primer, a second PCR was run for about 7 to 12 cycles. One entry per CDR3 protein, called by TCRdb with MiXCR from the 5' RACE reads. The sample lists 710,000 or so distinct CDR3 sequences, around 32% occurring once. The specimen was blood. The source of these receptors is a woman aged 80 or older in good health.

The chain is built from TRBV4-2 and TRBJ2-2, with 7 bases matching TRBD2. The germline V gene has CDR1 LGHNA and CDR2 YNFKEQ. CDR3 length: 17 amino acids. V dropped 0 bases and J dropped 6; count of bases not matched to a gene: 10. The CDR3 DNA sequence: TGTGCCAGCAGCCAAGAAGGCCGGGGGGACGCACCCGGGGAGCTGTTTTTT. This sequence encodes CASSQEGRGDAPGELFF.

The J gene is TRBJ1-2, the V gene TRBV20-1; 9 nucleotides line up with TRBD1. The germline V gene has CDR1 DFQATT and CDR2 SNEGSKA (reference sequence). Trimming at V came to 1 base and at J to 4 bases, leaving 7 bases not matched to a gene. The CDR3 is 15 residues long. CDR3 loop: CSARGQGGSGYGYTF. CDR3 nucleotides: TGCAGTGCTAGAGGACAGGGGGGGAGTGGCTATGGCTACACCTTC.

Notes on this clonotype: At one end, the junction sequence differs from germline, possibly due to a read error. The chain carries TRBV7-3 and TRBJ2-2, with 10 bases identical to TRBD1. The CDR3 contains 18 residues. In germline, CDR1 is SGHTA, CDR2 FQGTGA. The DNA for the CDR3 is TGTGCCAGCAGCCCGAGGACAGGGGGAGGAACGAAGACCGGGGAGCTGTTTTTT. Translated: CASSPRTGGGTKTGELFF.

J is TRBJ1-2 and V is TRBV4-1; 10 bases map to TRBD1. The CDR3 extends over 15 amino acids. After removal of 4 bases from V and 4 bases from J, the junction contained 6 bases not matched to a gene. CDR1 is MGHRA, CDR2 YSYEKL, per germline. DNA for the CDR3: TGCGCCAGCAGCCGACGGGACAGGGGTGGCTATGGCTACACCTTC. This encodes CASSRRDRGGYGYTF.

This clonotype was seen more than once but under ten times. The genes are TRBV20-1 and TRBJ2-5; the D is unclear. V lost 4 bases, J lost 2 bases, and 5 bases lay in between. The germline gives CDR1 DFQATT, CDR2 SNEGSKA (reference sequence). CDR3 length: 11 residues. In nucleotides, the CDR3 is TGCAGTGCTAACAGACAAGAGACCCAGTACTTC. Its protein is CSANRQETQYF.

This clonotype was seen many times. The CDR3 region is CASSQVGQGNGYTF. The CDR3 DNA reads TGTGCCAGCAGCCAAGTCGGGCAGGGGAATGGCTACACCTTC. The V gene is TRBV3-1, the J gene TRBJ1-2, with D maybe TRBD1 (6 bases). The CDR3 extends over 14 amino acids. The germline V and J ends were trimmed by 1 base and 6 bases, with 12 bases remaining between them. Per germline, CDR1 LGHDT and CDR2 YNNKEL (reference sequence).

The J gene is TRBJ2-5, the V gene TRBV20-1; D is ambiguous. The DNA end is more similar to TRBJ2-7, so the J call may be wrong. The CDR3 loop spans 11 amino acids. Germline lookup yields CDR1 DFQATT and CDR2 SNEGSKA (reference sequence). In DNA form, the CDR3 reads TGCAGTGCTTACCTAACCTACGAGCAGTACTTC. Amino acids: CSAYLTYEQYF.

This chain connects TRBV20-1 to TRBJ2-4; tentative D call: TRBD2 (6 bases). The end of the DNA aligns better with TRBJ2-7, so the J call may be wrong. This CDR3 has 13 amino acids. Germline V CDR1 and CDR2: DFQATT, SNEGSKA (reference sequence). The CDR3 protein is CSAAGMGNYEQYF. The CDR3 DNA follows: TGCAGTGCAGCGGGTATGGGGAACTACGAGCAGTACTTC.

CDR3 protein: CASSQDAGGEDEQYF. The CDR3 nucleotides are TGCGCCAGCAGCCAAGATGCCGGAGGGGAGGACGAGCAGTACTTC. The rearrangement uses TRBV4-1 and TRBJ2-4, with D tentatively TRBD2 (6 bases). The DNA end is a closer match to TRBJ2-7, so the J assignment may be wrong. This CDR3 is built from 15 residues. CDR1 is MGHRA, CDR2 YSYEKL, per germline.

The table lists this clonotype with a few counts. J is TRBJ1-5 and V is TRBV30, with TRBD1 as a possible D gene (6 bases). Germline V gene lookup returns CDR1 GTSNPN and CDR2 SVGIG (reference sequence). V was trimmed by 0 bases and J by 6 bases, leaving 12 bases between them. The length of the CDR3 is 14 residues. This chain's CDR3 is CAWSVGQSVQPQHF. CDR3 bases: TGTGCCTGGAGTGTAGGACAGAGCGTTCAGCCCCAGCATTTT.

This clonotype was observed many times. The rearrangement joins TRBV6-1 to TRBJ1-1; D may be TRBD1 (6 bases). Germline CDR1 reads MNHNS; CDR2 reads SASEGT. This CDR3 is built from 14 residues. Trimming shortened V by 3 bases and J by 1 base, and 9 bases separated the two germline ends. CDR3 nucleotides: TGTGCCAGCAGTGAGGGACAATGGAACACTGAAGCTTTCTTT. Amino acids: CASSEGQWNTEAFF.

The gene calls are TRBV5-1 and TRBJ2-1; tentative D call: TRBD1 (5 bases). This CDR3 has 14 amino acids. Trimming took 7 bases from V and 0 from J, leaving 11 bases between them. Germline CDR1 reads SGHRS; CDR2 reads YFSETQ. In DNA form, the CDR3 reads TGCGCCAGCGGAGACAGTAGCTCCTACAATGAGCAGTTCTTC. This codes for CASGDSSSYNEQFF.

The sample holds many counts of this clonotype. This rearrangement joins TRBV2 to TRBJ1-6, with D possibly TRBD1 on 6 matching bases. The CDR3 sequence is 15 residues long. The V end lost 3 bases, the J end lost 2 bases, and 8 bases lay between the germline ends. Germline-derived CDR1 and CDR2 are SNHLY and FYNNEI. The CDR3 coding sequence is TGTGCCAGCAGTGACAGGGGCCCCTATAATTCACCCCTCCACTTT. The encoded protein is CASSDRGPYNSPLHF. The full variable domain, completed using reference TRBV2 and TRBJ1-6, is EPEVTQTPSHQVTQMGQEVILRCVPISNHLYFYWYRQILGQKVEFLVSFYNNEISEKSEIFDDQFSVERPDGSNFTLKIRSTKLEDSAMYFCASSDRGPYNSPLHFGNGTRLTVT.

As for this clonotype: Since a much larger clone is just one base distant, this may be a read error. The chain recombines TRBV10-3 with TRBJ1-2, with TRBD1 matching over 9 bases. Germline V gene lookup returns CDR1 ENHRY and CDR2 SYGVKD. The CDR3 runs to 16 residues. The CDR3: CTIRTGQGQYQHGYTF. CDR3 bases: TGTACCATCAGGACGGGACAGGGCCAATATCAACATGGCTACACCTTC.

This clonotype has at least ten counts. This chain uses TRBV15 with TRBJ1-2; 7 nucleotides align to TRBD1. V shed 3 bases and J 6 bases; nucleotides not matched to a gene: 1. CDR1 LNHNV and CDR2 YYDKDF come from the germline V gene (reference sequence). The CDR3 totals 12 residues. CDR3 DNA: TGTGCCACCAGCAGCGGGACAGATGGCTACACCTTC. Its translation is CATSSGTDGYTF.

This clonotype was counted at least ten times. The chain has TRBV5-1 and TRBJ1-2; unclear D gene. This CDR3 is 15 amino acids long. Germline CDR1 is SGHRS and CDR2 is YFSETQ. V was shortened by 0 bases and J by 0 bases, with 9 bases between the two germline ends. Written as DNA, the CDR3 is TGCGCCAGCAGCTTGGATAACAGACCTAACTATGGCTACACCTTC. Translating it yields CASSLDNRPNYGYTF.

The CDR3 loop reads CASSEHILSGGTDTQYF. CDR3 nucleotide sequence: TGTGCCAGCAGTGAACATATCTTGTCGGGAGGAACAGATACGCAGTATTTT. This chain uses TRBV6-1 with TRBJ2-3, with 7 bases aligning to TRBD2. V lost 2 bases and J lost 3; bases outside the gene matches: 11. The CDR3 is 17 amino acids. Looked up from germline, CDR1 is MNHNS and CDR2 is SASEGT.

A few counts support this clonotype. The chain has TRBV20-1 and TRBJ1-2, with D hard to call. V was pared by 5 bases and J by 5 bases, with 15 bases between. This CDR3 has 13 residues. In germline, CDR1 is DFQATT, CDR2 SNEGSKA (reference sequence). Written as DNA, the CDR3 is TGCAGTGCTCCCCCCTCTCTGGGGTATGGCTACACCTTC. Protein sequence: CSAPPSLGYGYTF.

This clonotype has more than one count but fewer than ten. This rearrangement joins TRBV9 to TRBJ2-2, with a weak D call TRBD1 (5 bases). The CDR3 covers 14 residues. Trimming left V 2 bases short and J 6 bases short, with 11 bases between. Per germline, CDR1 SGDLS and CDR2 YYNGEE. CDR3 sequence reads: CASSVGQPAGELFF. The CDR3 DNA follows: TGTGCCAGCAGCGTGGGGCAGCCGGCCGGGGAGCTGTTTTTT. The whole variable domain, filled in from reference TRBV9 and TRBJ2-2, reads DSGVTQTPKHLITATGQRVTLRCSPRSGDLSVYWYQQSLDQGLQFLIQYYNGEERAKGNILERFSAQQFPDLHSELNLSSLELGDSALYFCASSVGQPAGELFFGEGSRLTVL.

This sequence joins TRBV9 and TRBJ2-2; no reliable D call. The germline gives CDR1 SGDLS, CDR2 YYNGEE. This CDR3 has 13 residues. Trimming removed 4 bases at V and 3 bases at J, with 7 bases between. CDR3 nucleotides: TGTGCCAGCAGCTCATCTCACACCGGGGAGCTGTTTTTT. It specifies CASSSSHTGELFF.

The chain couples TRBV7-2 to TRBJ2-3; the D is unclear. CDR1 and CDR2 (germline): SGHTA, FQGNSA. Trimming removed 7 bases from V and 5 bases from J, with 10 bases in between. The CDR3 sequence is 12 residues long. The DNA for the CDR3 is TGTGCCAGCACCCTTTACCTAGATACGCAGTATTTT. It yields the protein CASTLYLDTQYF.

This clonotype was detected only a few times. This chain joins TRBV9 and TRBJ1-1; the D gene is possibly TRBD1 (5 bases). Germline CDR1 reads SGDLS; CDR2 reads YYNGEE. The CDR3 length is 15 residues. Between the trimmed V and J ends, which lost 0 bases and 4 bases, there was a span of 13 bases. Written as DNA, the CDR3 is TGTGCCAGCAGCGTAGACCCAGGGATGAGCACTGAAGCTTTCTTT. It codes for CASSVDPGMSTEAFF.

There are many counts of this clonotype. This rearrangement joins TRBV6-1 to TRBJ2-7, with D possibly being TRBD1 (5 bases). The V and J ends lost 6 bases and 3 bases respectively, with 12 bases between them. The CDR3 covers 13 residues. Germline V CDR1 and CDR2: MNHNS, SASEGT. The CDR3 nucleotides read TGTGCCAGCAGGATGTCAGGGATCTACGAGCAGTACTTC. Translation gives CASRMSGIYEQYF.

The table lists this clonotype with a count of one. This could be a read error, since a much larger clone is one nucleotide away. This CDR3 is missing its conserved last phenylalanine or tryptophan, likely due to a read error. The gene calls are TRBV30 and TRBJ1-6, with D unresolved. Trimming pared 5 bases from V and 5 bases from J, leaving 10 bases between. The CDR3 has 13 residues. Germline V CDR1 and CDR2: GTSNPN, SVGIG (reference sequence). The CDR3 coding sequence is TGTGCCTGGCAGGACGGGGATAATTCACCCCTCCACTGT. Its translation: CAWQDGDNSPLHC.

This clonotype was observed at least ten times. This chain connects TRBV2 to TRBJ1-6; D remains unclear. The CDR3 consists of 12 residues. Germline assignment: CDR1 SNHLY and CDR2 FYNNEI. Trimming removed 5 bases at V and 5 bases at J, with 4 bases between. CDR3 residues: CASSTNNSPLHF. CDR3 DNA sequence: TGTGCCAGCAGTACGAATAATTCACCCCTCCACTTT.

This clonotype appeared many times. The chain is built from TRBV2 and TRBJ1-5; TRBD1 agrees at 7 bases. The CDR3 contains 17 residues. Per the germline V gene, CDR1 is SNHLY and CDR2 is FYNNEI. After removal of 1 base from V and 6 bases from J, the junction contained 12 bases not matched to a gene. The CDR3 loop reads CASSEGPGRGQIQPQHF. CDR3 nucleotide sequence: TGTGCCAGCAGTGAAGGGCCCGGGAGGGGGCAAATTCAGCCCCAGCATTTT.